The following is a TCR beta chain sequence with its context. The data were taken from a study of blood T cells in healthy people across ages. A second about 7 to 11 cycle PCR used barcoded and J-beta primers. TCRdb re-derived calls from the 5' RACE reads in MiXCR, one entry per CDR3 protein. The profile shows roughly 700,000 distinct CDR3 sequences, around 45% of them singletons. This receptor was taken from a woman aged 55-69 years in good health. Sequenced: blood.

The CDR3 region is CASSRGARGTDTQYF. CDR3 in DNA: TGTGCCAGCTCACGGGGGGCACGGGGCACAGATACGCAGTATTTT. The chain is built from TRBV6-5 and TRBJ2-3; TRBD2 is a possible D gene (7 bases). V lost 8 bases and J lost 1, with 16 bases in between. CDR1 is MNHEY, CDR2 SVGAGI, per germline. This CDR3 is built from 15 residues.